Detailed here is one T cell receptor beta chain. As yet, its antigen is unknown. Documented time point: baseline, week 1 (first vaccination visit). Treatment indicated: pre-vaccination baseline after standard-of-care therapy. Generated by immunoSEQ multiplex PCR, the TCRdb table keeps only in-frame clones and is missing some. The sample records over 55,000 clones, over 70% being singletons. The entry originates in a study of a mutant IDH1 vaccine in newly diagnosed glioma. Study background: Treated patients, approximately 60% male and approximately 38% female, averaged approximately 40 years of age. Those enrolled had earlier been treated with radiotherapy, temozolomide, or both, mostly both. General study findings and limits: Vaccine-induced immune responses occurred in under 95% of patients.

The clonotype originates from a woman aged 18-29 years with glioma. Some clones in this sample may be carry-over from other donors' samples. The input for sequencing was peripheral blood mononuclear cells (PBMCs), taken from a glioma patient treated with radiotherapy, temozolomide or both.

CDR3 region: CASSTPGTVYGYTF. DNA for the CDR3: TGTGCCAGCAGTACCCCGGGGACAGTCTATGGCTACACCTTC. V is TRBV2 and J is TRBJ1-2; 7 bases map to TRBD1. CDR1 and CDR2 from the germline V gene are SNHLY and FYNNEI. The length of the CDR3 is 14 residues. V trimming: 5 bases; J trimming: 4 bases; junction bases outside the gene matches: 7.